A selection of T cell receptor beta chains follows, all from one sample in a study of cytomegalovirus exposure and HLA in healthy donors. Method: immunoSEQ multiplex PCR; TCRdb's copy keeps in-frame clones and lacks some. The table includes 85,000 to 100,000 clones, 70% to 80% detected once. The sample comprised PBMCs. The receptor source for this set is a male donor in good health and CMV-seropositive. CDR3s include the opening cysteine and the closing phenylalanine or tryptophan. D genes are given only for firm matches. Only part of the rows carry a size: once, few, many, or a class if the clone is expanded.

clone size: -; J gene: TRBJ2-7; D gene: TRBD2; V gene: TRBV7-2; CDR3 DNA: TGTGCCAGCAGCTCCGGGACTAGCGGGGCGAGGGAGCAGTACTTC; CDR3 protein: CASSSGTSGAREQYF
clone size: -; J gene: TRBJ2-1; D gene: TRBD2; V gene: TRBV7-8; CDR3 DNA: TGTGCCAGCAGCGCGGGTGGTAGCGGGGGAATCTACAATGAGCAGTTCTTC; CDR3 protein: CASSAGGSGGIYNEQFF
clone size: once; J gene: TRBJ2-7; D gene: TRBD2; V gene: TRBV6-5; CDR3 DNA: TGTGCCAGCAGTTCCGCGGGACTAGGGTCCTACGAGCAGTACTTC; CDR3 protein: CASSSAGLGSYEQYF
clone size: -; J gene: TRBJ1-2; D gene: TRBD1; V gene: TRBV5-8; CDR3 DNA: TGTGCCAGCAGCCCTGACAGGGTTGGCTACACCTTC; CDR3 protein: CASSPDRVGYTF
clone size: -; J gene: TRBJ1-4; D gene: -; V gene: TRBV19; CDR3 DNA: TGTGCCAGTAGTATTGGCAGGCAATCAACTAATGAAAAACTGTTTTTT; CDR3 protein: CASSIGRQSTNEKLFF
clone size: -; J gene: TRBJ1-1; D gene: -; V gene: TRBV27; CDR3 DNA: TGTGCCAGCAGTATTATCGGGGGGATCACTGAAGCTTTCTTT; CDR3 protein: CASSIIGGITEAFF
clone size: once; J gene: TRBJ1-5; D gene: -; V gene: TRBV4-1; CDR3 DNA: TGCGCCAGCAGCCAAGATAGCCCTCTGAACAATCAGCCCCAGCATTTT; CDR3 protein: CASSQDSPLNNQPQHF
clone size: -; J gene: TRBJ1-5; D gene: TRBD1; V gene: TRBV6-1; CDR3 DNA: TGTGCCAGCAAACAGGGGGAGAATCAGCCCCAGCATTTT; CDR3 protein: CASKQGENQPQHF
clone size: -; J gene: TRBJ1-5; D gene: TRBD1; V gene: TRBV5-8; CDR3 DNA: TGTGCCAGCAGCTTGGACGGGACAGGGGGCAGAGGGCAGCCCCAGCATTTT; CDR3 protein: CASSLDGTGGRGQPQHF
clone size: -; J gene: TRBJ2-7; D gene: -; V gene: TRBV6-5; CDR3 DNA: TGTGCCAGCAGGACGGGCTCCTACGAGCAGTACTTC; CDR3 protein: CASRTGSYEQYF
clone size: -; J gene: TRBJ1-1; D gene: -; V gene: TRBV6-6; CDR3 DNA: TGTGCCAGCAGTTACAGCAACACTGAAGCTTTCTTT; CDR3 protein: CASSYSNTEAFF
clone size: -; J gene: TRBJ1-4; D gene: TRBD1; V gene: TRBV7-2; CDR3 DNA: TGTGCCAGCAGCATTAACAGGGGGAGTGAAAAACTGTTTTTT; CDR3 protein: CASSINRGSEKLFF
clone size: -; J gene: TRBJ1-6; D gene: TRBD1; V gene: TRBV2; CDR3 DNA: TGTGCCAGCAGTTACCGACAGGGGCCGATCTTT; CDR3 protein: CASSYRQGPIF
clone size: -; J gene: TRBJ1-2; D gene: -; V gene: TRBV6-1; CDR3 DNA: TGTGCCAGCAGTGAACACGGCGGAACTAACTATGGCTACACCTTC; CDR3 protein: CASSEHGGTNYGYTF
clone size: once; J gene: TRBJ1-4; D gene: -; V gene: TRBV4-1; CDR3 DNA: TGCGCCAGCAGCCTCCTACGGGGGTTAGGCGAAAAACTGTTTTTT; CDR3 protein: CASSLLRGLGEKLFF
clone size: -; J gene: TRBJ2-7; D gene: -; V gene: TRBV5-1; CDR3 DNA: TGCGCCAGCAGCGCTGGCCGGGGATCCTACGAGCAGTACTTC; CDR3 protein: CASSAGRGSYEQYF
clone size: -; J gene: TRBJ2-5; D gene: -; V gene: TRBV4-1; CDR3 DNA: TGCGCCAGCAGCCAGGGATGGGGGCGGGAGAGAGAGACCCAGTACTTC; CDR3 protein: CASSQGWGRERETQYF
clone size: -; J gene: TRBJ2-7; D gene: -; V gene: TRBV7-6; CDR3 DNA: TGTGCCAGCAGTCTAGCCCCTTCCGGGACAGCGGGCTCCTACGAGCAGTACTTC; CDR3 protein: CASSLAPSGTAGSYEQYF
clone size: once; J gene: TRBJ1-5; D gene: -; V gene: TRBV7-2; CDR3 DNA: TGTGCCAGCAGCGCTGGACTATTCCAGCCCCAGCATTTT; CDR3 protein: CASSAGLFQPQHF
clone size: -; J gene: TRBJ1-1; D gene: -; V gene: TRBV4-3; CDR3 DNA: TGCGCCAGCAGCCAAGACTGGGGGGGAAAGGGTGAAGCTTTCTTT; CDR3 protein: CASSQDWGGKGEAFF
clone size: once; J gene: TRBJ1-2; D gene: -; V gene: TRBV6-1; CDR3 DNA: TGTGCCAGCAGTGACGAAGGGGGAGTCTATGGCTACACCTTC; CDR3 protein: CASSDEGGVYGYTF
clone size: -; J gene: TRBJ1-4; D gene: -; V gene: TRBV29-1; CDR3 DNA: TGCAGCGTTGGCCCCGGGACATCTGGGGAAAAACTGTTTTTT; CDR3 protein: CSVGPGTSGEKLFF
clone size: -; J gene: TRBJ2-6; D gene: -; V gene: TRBV5-1; CDR3 DNA: TGCGCCAGCAGCTTGGATGGGGGCCCTAGTCGGGTCCTGACTTTC; CDR3 protein: CASSLDGGPSRVLTF
clone size: -; J gene: TRBJ2-7; D gene: -; V gene: TRBV27; CDR3 DNA: TGTGCCAGCAGAATAGCCTCTAGGGGGGGCAGGAACGAGCAGTACTTC; CDR3 protein: CASRIASRGGRNEQYF
clone size: -; J gene: TRBJ2-7; D gene: TRBD2; V gene: TRBV4-1; CDR3 DNA: TGCGCCAGCAGCCAAGTGGGCGGGCGGGGGGCCAAGCGAGGCTACGAGCAGTACTTC; CDR3 protein: CASSQVGGRGAKRGYEQYF
clone size: -; J gene: TRBJ1-2; D gene: -; V gene: TRBV4-1; CDR3 DNA: TGCGCCAGCAGCCAAGAACCTCGGGATGGCTACACCTTC; CDR3 protein: CASSQEPRDGYTF
clone size: -; J gene: TRBJ1-3; D gene: -; V gene: TRBV7-9; CDR3 DNA: TGTGCCAGCAGCTTCTCCGAGCATGGAAACACCATATATTTT; CDR3 protein: CASSFSEHGNTIYF
clone size: few; J gene: TRBJ2-2; D gene: -; V gene: TRBV5-4; CDR3 DNA: TGTGCCAGCAGCTCTATGAAGTCCACCGGGGAGCTGTTTTTT; CDR3 protein: CASSSMKSTGELFF
clone size: once; J gene: TRBJ2-3; D gene: -; V gene: TRBV5-1; CDR3 DNA: TGCGCCAGCAGCTTGGGGGGCCCAGATACGCAGTATTTT; CDR3 protein: CASSLGGPDTQYF
clone size: once; J gene: TRBJ2-7; D gene: -; V gene: TRBV7-9; CDR3 DNA: TGTGCCAGCAGCTTTGGGCAGGGGCTCGAGCAGTACTTC; CDR3 protein: CASSFGQGLEQYF
clone size: -; J gene: TRBJ1-5; D gene: TRBD1; V gene: TRBV5-4; CDR3 DNA: TGTGCCAGCAGCTTCCGGGACAGCCTTAGCAATCAGCCCCAGCATTTT; CDR3 protein: CASSFRDSLSNQPQHF
clone size: -; J gene: TRBJ1-1; D gene: -; V gene: TRBV7-2; CDR3 DNA: TGTGCCAGCAGTCAATATGGGGGGGTTACGGCTTTCTTT; CDR3 protein: CASSQYGGVTAFF
clone size: -; J gene: TRBJ1-2; D gene: -; V gene: TRBV5-4; CDR3 DNA: TGTGCCAGCAGCTTGGACAGGCGGTATGGCTACACCTTC; CDR3 protein: CASSLDRRYGYTF
clone size: -; J gene: TRBJ1-4; D gene: -; V gene: TRBV4-1; CDR3 DNA: TGCGCCAGCACCCTATTGACACTCCGGGGTAAATTGTTTTTT; CDR3 protein: CASTLLTLRGKLFF
clone size: -; J gene: TRBJ2-5; D gene: -; V gene: TRBV28; CDR3 DNA: TGTGCCAGCAGTTCCGGGGGTTCCACCCAAGAGACCCAGTACTTC; CDR3 protein: CASSSGGSTQETQYF
clone size: -; J gene: TRBJ2-3; D gene: TRBD1; V gene: TRBV27; CDR3 DNA: TGTGCCAGCAGTTTCGACAGGGCCACAGATACGCAGTATTTT; CDR3 protein: CASSFDRATDTQYF
clone size: -; J gene: TRBJ2-1; D gene: TRBD1; V gene: TRBV13; CDR3 DNA: TGTGCCAGCAGCCCCGACAGGGGTGGGGGTGAGCAGTTCTTC; CDR3 protein: CASSPDRGGGEQFF
clone size: -; J gene: TRBJ2-2; D gene: -; V gene: TRBV12-5; CDR3 DNA: TGTGCTAGTGGTTTGAATAGCGGGAACACCGGGGAGCTGTTTTTT; CDR3 protein: CASGLNSGNTGELFF
clone size: -; J gene: TRBJ1-2; D gene: TRBD1; V gene: TRBV7-2; CDR3 DNA: TGTGCCAGCAGCTTCGGGACAGAGTATGGCTACACCTTC; CDR3 protein: CASSFGTEYGYTF
clone size: -; J gene: TRBJ2-1; D gene: -; V gene: TRBV5-1; CDR3 DNA: TGCGCCAGCAGCCCACTCCGAGGGCAGGGGAATAGCAATGAGCAGTTCTTC; CDR3 protein: CASSPLRGQGNSNEQFF
clone size: once; J gene: TRBJ1-2; D gene: -; V gene: TRBV15; CDR3 DNA: TGTGCCACCAGCAGAGATGCGAAGGACAGATCTTCGCATGGCTACACCTTC; CDR3 protein: CATSRDAKDRSSHGYTF
clone size: -; J gene: TRBJ1-4; D gene: TRBD1; V gene: TRBV4-1; CDR3 DNA: TGCGCCAGCAGCACCGTCAGGGGGACAACTAATGAAAAACTGTTTTTT; CDR3 protein: CASSTVRGTTNEKLFF
clone size: -; J gene: TRBJ1-5; D gene: TRBD1; V gene: TRBV19; CDR3 DNA: TGTGCCAGTAGCCTCGAACAGGGGGTGGTAGGGACCCAGCATTTT; CDR3 protein: CASSLEQGVVGTQHF
clone size: -; J gene: TRBJ1-3; D gene: -; V gene: TRBV9; CDR3 DNA: TGTGCCAGCAGCGTAGGCGGGGGACTGGGGGGAAACACCATATATTTT; CDR3 protein: CASSVGGGLGGNTIYF
clone size: -; J gene: TRBJ1-2; D gene: -; V gene: TRBV19; CDR3 DNA: TGTGCCAGTCGCCAACGGGGGGCGCCTGGCTACACCTTC; CDR3 protein: CASRQRGAPGYTF
clone size: -; J gene: TRBJ2-7; D gene: TRBD1; V gene: TRBV18; CDR3 DNA: TGTGCCAGCTCATCGGGACAGGGGGCCTACGAGCAGTACTTC; CDR3 protein: CASSSGQGAYEQYF
clone size: few; J gene: TRBJ1-2; D gene: TRBD1; V gene: TRBV5-5; CDR3 DNA: TGTGCCAGCAGCTTGGAGGGACAGGGGGCTTGGATGGGCTACACCTTC; CDR3 protein: CASSLEGQGAWMGYTF
clone size: -; J gene: TRBJ1-2; D gene: -; V gene: TRBV12-5; CDR3 DNA: TGTGCTAGTGGTTTGGTCCCCGTCTCCTATGGTGGCTACACCTTC; CDR3 protein: CASGLVPVSYGGYTF
clone size: once; J gene: TRBJ2-5; D gene: TRBD2; V gene: TRBV5-1; CDR3 DNA: TGCGCCAGCAGCTTGAGGACTAGCGGGGACCAAGAGACCCAGTACTTC; CDR3 protein: CASSLRTSGDQETQYF
clone size: once; J gene: TRBJ1-5; D gene: TRBD1; V gene: TRBV19; CDR3 DNA: TGTGCCAGTAGTATGGGGCAGGGGGTCGGCCAGCCCCAGCATTTT; CDR3 protein: CASSMGQGVGQPQHF
clone size: -; J gene: TRBJ2-3; D gene: -; V gene: TRBV19; CDR3 DNA: TGTGCCAGTAGCTCTGGGTTGTCGAGGAGCTCTTCCACAGATACGCAGTATTTT; CDR3 protein: CASSSGLSRSSSTDTQYF